This T cell receptor beta chain was found in a study of blood T cells in healthy people across ages. Findings of the study overall: With age, beta diversity per million T cells declined roughly linearly, significantly by approximately 40. Among long-lived donors, naive CD4+ cells were more numerous and diversity higher than in aged donors.

Next came a second PCR, run for about 7 to 12 cycles, which used a sample-barcoded 5' primer along with a J-beta primer mix. Each TCR beta cDNA got a 12-nucleotide random molecular identifier. From the 5' RACE reads, TCRdb called clonotypes with MiXCR, one entry per CDR3 protein. There are around 1,500,000 distinct CDR3 sequences in the sample; roughly 40% occur only once, and 7% to 9.5% lies in the top ten. Germline loops: CDR1 LNHNV, CDR2 YYDKDF (reference sequence). Unmatched junction bases numbered 1, after V lost 0 bases and J lost 2 bases. There are 14 residues in the CDR3. This clonotype was detected a few times. Antigen unknown. Ranging in age from about 6 to 90, the donors were healthy Caucasian individuals from Russia.

The chain is built from TRBV15 and TRBJ2-7; TRBD1 matches 7 bases. The sequenced sample was blood. The TCR was taken from a woman younger than 30 in good health. The DNA of the CDR3 is TGTGCCACCAGCAGAGAACAGGGGACCTACGAGCAGTACTTC. This sequence encodes CATSREQGTYEQYF.